The 28 T cell receptor beta chains listed next were all sequenced from one sample in a study of tumor-infiltrating lymphocytes in localized non-small cell lung cancer. The repertoire was sequenced with immunoSEQ multiplex PCR; TCRdb's copy has only in-frame clones and lacks some. The sample carries under 20,000 clones, roughly four fifths recorded once. Material: lung tumor tissue. The origin of the receptors is a human donor with non-small cell lung cancer.

The rearrangement uses TRBV7-9 and TRBJ2-7; 9 positions agree with TRBD2. Germline loops: CDR1 SEHNR, CDR2 FQNEAQ (reference sequence). The CDR3 extends over 16 amino acids. Germline trimming cut 4 bases from V and 4 bases from J; bases unmatched to any gene: 11. For the CDR3, the DNA is TGTGCCAGCAGCTCTGGTGGCGGGAGGGCCAGTTACGAGCAGTACTTC. This codes for CASSSGGGRASYEQYF.

This sequence joins TRBV5-8 and TRBJ1-2; a possible D gene is TRBD1 (6 bases). Germline V CDR1 and CDR2: SGHTS, YDEGEE. The V and J ends lost 3 bases and 5 bases respectively, with 20 bases between them. The CDR3 totals 16 residues. The DNA for the CDR3 is TGTGCCAGCAGCTCCCCCGGGACACAAGAGGAATATGGCTACACCTTC. Protein: CASSSPGTQEEYGYTF. The full variable domain, its missing parts supplied by reference TRBV5-8 and TRBJ1-2, is EAGVTQSPTHLIKTRGQQATLRCSPISGHTSVYWYQQALGLGLQFLLWYDEGEERNRGNFPPRFSGRQFPNYSSELNVNALELEDSALYLCASSSPGTQEEYGYTFGSGTRLTVV.

The chain couples TRBV6-1 to TRBJ1-2; D is uncertain. The CDR3 has 13 residues. Germline CDR1 reads MNHNS; CDR2 reads SASEGT. The V end was cut by 1 base, the J end by 6 bases, with 9 bases between. The CDR3 loop is CASSEGVRDGYTF. CDR3 nucleotides: TGTGCCAGCAGTGAAGGAGTCCGCGATGGCTACACCTTC.

The V call is TRBV25-1, the J call TRBJ1-6, with 9 bases identical to TRBD1. This CDR3 contains 16 residues. J lost 6 bases, V lost 4 bases, and 7 bases had no gene match. Germline V gene sequence: CDR1 MGHDK, CDR2 SYGVNS. Here the CDR3 DNA reads TGTGCCAGCAGTGGGGACCGGGACAGGGCTAATTCACCCCTCCACTTT. The encoded protein is CASSGDRDRANSPLHF.

This clone has more than one count but fewer than ten. The chain couples TRBV27 to TRBJ1-5; 9 nucleotides match TRBD1. Trimming removed 5 bases from V and 7 bases from J; junction bases left unmatched: 12. CDR3 length: 16 amino acids. The germline V gene has CDR1 MNHEY and CDR2 SMNVEV (reference sequence). For the CDR3, the DNA is TGTGCCAGCAGTCCTATGGGGACAGGGAGAGGGCAGCCCCAGCATTTT. Protein sequence: CASSPMGTGRGQPQHF.

CDR3 in amino acids: CATSRAGGRDSPLHF. CDR3 DNA sequence: TGTGCCACCAGCAGAGCCGGTGGAAGGGATTCACCCCTCCACTTT. The rearrangement uses TRBV15 and TRBJ1-6; D ambiguous. This CDR3 has 15 residues. The V end was cut by 1 base, the J end by 8 bases, with 12 bases between. Germline V gene data show CDR1 as LNHNV and CDR2 as YYDKDF (reference sequence). The full variable domain, its missing parts supplied by reference TRBV15 and TRBJ1-6, is DAMVIQNPRYQVTQFGKPVTLSCSQTLNHNVMYWYQQKSSQAPKLLFHYYDKDFNNEADTPDNFQSRRPNTSFCFLDIRSPGLGDTAMYLCATSRAGGRDSPLHFGNGTRLTVT.

This sequence joins TRBV19 and TRBJ2-7, with D perhaps TRBD1 (6 bases). This CDR3 region has 14 residues. Germline CDR1 and CDR2: LNHDA and SQIVND (reference sequence). V lost 1 base to trimming and J lost 3 bases, with 10 bases between them. The CDR3 spells CASSIGTADYEQYF. The DNA for the CDR3 is TGTGCCAGTAGTATAGGGACAGCAGACTACGAGCAGTACTTC.

This chain links TRBV2 with TRBJ2-3; TRBD1 agrees at 9 bases. J gave up 2 bases and V 6 bases, and 6 bases lay outside the gene matches. CDR1 and CDR2 from the germline V gene are SNHLY and FYNNEI. The CDR3 extends over 15 amino acids. The CDR3: CASSRDRVSTDTQYF. The CDR3, as DNA: TGTGCCAGCAGCCGGGACAGGGTGTCCACAGATACGCAGTATTTT. Variable domain in full (rest from reference TRBV2 and TRBJ2-3): EPEVTQTPSHQVTQMGQEVILRCVPISNHLYFYWYRQILGQKVEFLVSFYNNEISEKSEIFDDQFSVERPDGSNFTLKIRSTKLEDSAMYFCASSRDRVSTDTQYFGPGTRLTVL.

This chain uses TRBV19 with TRBJ1-4; D gene ambiguous. Germline assignment: CDR1 LNHDA and CDR2 SQIVND (reference sequence). The CDR3 runs to 18 residues. Between the trimmed V and J ends, which lost 5 bases and 0 bases, there was a span of 19 bases. The CDR3 nucleotides are TGTGCCAGTAGTGCATCAAGCCACCACGGTCCAACTAATGAAAAACTGTTTTTT. It is translated as CASSASSHHGPTNEKLFF.

The chain employs TRBV28 and TRBJ2-5, with 13 bases that match TRBD2. Germline V gives CDR1 MDHEN, CDR2 SYDVKM. J lost 4 bases, V lost 4 bases, and 6 bases had no gene match. This CDR3 has 16 residues. CDR3 nucleotides: TGTGCCAGCAGTTCCCGACTAGCGGGGGGATTAGAGACCCAGTACTTC. This gives the protein CASSSRLAGGLETQYF.

V is TRBV28 and J is TRBJ1-5; TRBD1 matches at 8 bases. CDR3 size: 15 residues. CDR1 and CDR2 (germline): MDHEN, SYDVKM. V dropped 4 bases and J dropped 4; count of bases not matched to a gene: 6. Written as DNA, the CDR3 is TGTGCCAGCAGTTGGGGACAGGAGCCGAATCAGCCCCAGCATTTT. It encodes CASSWGQEPNQPQHF. Full variable domain (missing parts from reference TRBV28 and TRBJ1-5): DVKVTQSSRYLVKRTGEKVFLECVQDMDHENMFWYRQDPGLGLRLIYFSYDVKMKEKGDIPEGYSVSREKKERFSLILESASTNQTSMYLCASSWGQEPNQPQHFGDGTRLSIL.

V is TRBV28 and J is TRBJ1-5; D unresolved. Germline V gene sequence: CDR1 MDHEN, CDR2 SYDVKM. The CDR3 is 15 residues long. With 4 bases removed from V and 6 bases from J, the gap between germline ends came to 16 bases. As DNA, the CDR3 is TGTGCCAGCAGTTGGGGTTCCGGGCAAGGTCAGCCCCAGCATTTT. The encoded protein is CASSWGSGQGQPQHF.

The chain links TRBV6-6 to TRBJ2-4; 9 positions agree with TRBD1. Germline CDR1 MNHNY, CDR2 SVGAGI (reference sequence). Trimming at V came to 5 bases and at J to 3 bases, leaving 8 bases not matched to a gene. The CDR3 extends over 16 amino acids. Here the CDR3 DNA reads TGTGCCAGCAGTATAGGACAGGGGACTCTCAAAAACATTCAGTACTTC. Its protein is CASSIGQGTLKNIQYF.

This clone was detected only once. V usage is TRBV29-1 and J usage is TRBJ2-1, with TRBD2 as a possible D gene (6 bases). The CDR3 loop spans 13 amino acids. The ends were cut back, 6 bases at V and 9 bases at J, with 18 bases in the middle. Germline V lookup: CDR1 SQVTM, CDR2 ANQGSEA. Here the CDR3 reads CSVDIRGNGEQFF. DNA of the CDR3: TGCAGCGTCGACATTCGGGGGAACGGTGAGCAGTTCTTC.

The J gene is TRBJ1-3, the V gene TRBV6-5; D is unclear. The CDR3 consists of 15 residues. Trimming removed 0 bases from V and 5 bases from J, with 11 bases in between. CDR1 and CDR2 from the germline V gene are MNHEY and SVGAGI. The CDR3 loop is CASSYSIWFRNTIYF. For the CDR3, the DNA is TGTGCCAGCAGTTACTCGATTTGGTTCAGAAACACCATATATTTT.

V gene TRBV5-1 combines with J gene TRBJ2-7; 11 nucleotides agree with TRBD2. The germline gives CDR1 SGHRS, CDR2 YFSETQ. This CDR3 has 15 amino acids. V lost 7 bases, J lost 4 bases, and 10 bases stayed unmatched. CDR3 protein: CASAIAGGLGYEQYF. The DNA for the CDR3 is TGCGCCAGCGCAATAGCGGGGGGGTTAGGTTACGAGCAGTACTTC.

The rearrangement links TRBV7-2 to TRBJ1-5; D ambiguous. V lost 3 bases and J 3 bases, leaving 12 bases between the germline ends. Per the germline V gene, CDR1 is SGHTA and CDR2 is FQGNSA. CDR3 length: 15 amino acids. CDR3 DNA: TGTGCCAGCAGCTTGGCTTCAGGTCTCAATCAGCCCCAGCATTTT. The encoded protein is CASSLASGLNQPQHF.

The chain carries TRBV7-9 and TRBJ2-5, with 8 bases matching TRBD1. The length of the CDR3 is 13 residues. J was trimmed by 3 bases and V by 5 bases; bases with no gene match: 2. The V gene's germline CDR1 is SEHNR and CDR2 FQNEAQ (reference sequence). This CDR3 reads CASSRTGKETQYF. CDR3 DNA sequence: TGTGCCAGCAGCCGGACAGGGAAAGAGACCCAGTACTTC.

The count of this clone is one. The J gene is TRBJ2-7, the V gene TRBV5-1; TRBD1 matches 9 bases. This CDR3 has 14 residues. In germline, CDR1 is SGHRS, CDR2 YFSETQ. V was clipped by 6 bases and J by 7 bases; unmatched bases: 11. The CDR3 region is CASTQGAFGGEQYF. The CDR3, as DNA: TGCGCCAGCACACAGGGGGCTTTCGGGGGAGAGCAGTACTTC. The variable domain in full, completed from reference TRBV5-1 and TRBJ2-7, reads KAGVTQTPRYLIKTRGQQVTLSCSPISGHRSVSWYQQTPGQGLQFLFEYFSETQRNKGNFPGRFSGRQFSNSRSEMNVSTLELGDSALYLCASTQGAFGGEQYFGPGTRLTVT.

This clone was picked up a small number of times. V usage is TRBV5-6 and J usage is TRBJ1-6; no clear D. The CDR3 extends over 14 amino acids. Per germline, CDR1 SGHDT and CDR2 YYEEEE. Trimming took off 0 bases at V and 8 bases at J, with 9 bases between the two ends. The CDR3 DNA reads as TGTGCCAGCAGCTTGGACATTTCTTATTCACCCCTCCACTTT. Translation gives CASSLDISYSPLHF.

CDR3 nucleotides: TGCGCCAGCAGCTCGGCTAGCGGGGGTCGAAGAGAGACCCAGTACTTC. Residues: CASSSASGGRRETQYF. This rearrangement joins TRBV5-1 to TRBJ2-5, with 10 bases fitting TRBD2. The CDR3 is 16 amino acids. J gave up 4 bases and V 3 bases, and 9 bases lay outside the gene matches. CDR1 SGHRS and CDR2 YFSETQ come from the germline V gene.

This chain uses TRBV7-3 with TRBJ1-3, with D uncertain. V was trimmed by 4 bases and J by 0 bases, leaving 4 bases between them. Per germline, CDR1 SGHTA and CDR2 FQGTGA. The CDR3 contains 13 residues. In DNA, the CDR3 is TGTGCCAGCAGCTCTTACTCTGGAAACACCATATATTTT. Protein: CASSSYSGNTIYF.

This clone is medium-sized in the sample. The CDR3 nucleotides read TGTGCCAGCAGTGAATTGGCTAGCGGGCTCCAAGAGACCCAGTACTTC. Translated, it gives CASSELASGLQETQYF. This rearrangement joins TRBV25-1 to TRBJ2-5, with 8 bases aligning to TRBD2. The CDR3 is made up of 16 amino acids. Losses at the gene ends were 1 base for V and 1 base for J; bases not matched to a gene: 5. CDR1 and CDR2 from the germline V gene are MGHDK and SYGVNS.

The chain joins TRBV5-1 to TRBJ1-1, with TRBD1 matching over 10 bases. The ends lost 4 bases at V and 0 bases at J; junction bases unmatched: 6. This CDR3 comprises 16 residues. The germline V gene has CDR1 SGHRS and CDR2 YFSETQ. CDR3 nucleotide sequence: TGCGCCAGCAGCCTGGGACAGGGGTTGCTGAACACTGAAGCTTTCTTT. This gives the protein CASSLGQGLLNTEAFF.

The table lists this clone with a few counts. The V and J genes are TRBV27 and TRBJ2-2; D is unclear. CDR3 length equals 13 residues. Germline V gene lookup returns CDR1 MNHEY and CDR2 SMNVEV (reference sequence). V was pared by 7 bases and J by 6 bases, with 12 bases between. DNA for the CDR3: TGTGCCAGCAAGGTTGGCGCTGCCGGGGAGCTGTTTTTT. It translates to CASKVGAAGELFF.

V and J are TRBV6-6 and TRBJ1-1, with D perhaps TRBD1 (6 bases). The CDR3 sequence is 14 residues long. The V gene's germline CDR1 is MNHNY and CDR2 SVGAGI (reference sequence). Between the trimmed V and J ends, which lost 5 bases and 6 bases, there was a span of 16 bases. CDR3 coding DNA: TGTGCCAGCAGTGCCATAACAGGGAGCTCTGAAGCTTTCTTT. Its translation is CASSAITGSSEAFF.

The J gene is TRBJ1-2, the V gene TRBV7-6; D is undetermined. This CDR3 is 13 amino acids long. The ends were cut back, 5 bases at V and 3 bases at J, with 10 bases in the middle. Germline CDR1 SGHVS, CDR2 FNYEAQ. CDR3 amino acids: CASSPGSDYGYTF. In DNA form, the CDR3 reads TGTGCCAGCAGCCCCGGATCTGACTATGGCTACACCTTC.

This clone was observed a single time. The gene calls are TRBV6-1 and TRBJ2-6; D gene unclear. CDR3 length: 16 amino acids. In germline, CDR1 is MNHNS, CDR2 SASEGT. The ends were cut back, 1 base at V and 1 base at J, with 8 bases in the middle. The CDR3 sequence: CASSEDFGSGANVLTF. In DNA form, the CDR3 reads TGTGCCAGCAGTGAAGACTTCGGGTCTGGGGCCAACGTCCTGACTTTC.